Listed below are T cell receptor beta chains from one sample, sequenced in a study of blood T cell repertoires in COVID-19. Profiling relied on immunoSEQ multiplex PCR, and the TCRdb table lists in-frame clones only, not all of them. The sample yields about 270,000 clones, over 70% seen once. Source material: peripheral blood. These receptors were collected from a man of 80 years or more with acute or convalescent COVID-19. Each CDR3 is given with its conserved first and last residue. D genes are given only for firm matches. The size of a clone is reported for some rows only, either as once, few or many, or as a class for expanded clones.

clone_size | d_call | j_call | v_call | cdr3_aa | cdr3_nt
NA | TRBD1 | TRBJ1-3 | TRBV5-1 | CASSMDRAGNTIYF | TGCGCCAGCAGCATGGACAGGGCTGGAAACACCATATATTTT
once | TRBD1 | TRBJ1-4 | TRBV11-2 | CASSPGQVKEKLFF | TGTGCCAGCAGCCCTGGACAGGTTAAAGAAAAACTGTTTTTT
NA | TRBD2 | TRBJ2-7 | TRBV5-4 | CASSTAGAGGDYEQYF | TGTGCCAGCAGCACGGCTGGGGCGGGAGGGGACTACGAGCAGTACTTC
NA | TRBD2 | TRBJ2-7 | TRBV7-9 | CASSLGSGSIFDEQYF | TGTGCCAGCAGCTTGGGTAGCGGGAGTATCTTCGACGAGCAGTACTTC
NA | NA | TRBJ2-3 | TRBV29-1 | CSVTTGRPSTDTQYF | TGCAGCGTTACCACAGGTAGACCTAGCACAGATACGCAGTATTTT
NA | NA | TRBJ1-3 | TRBV28 | CASSLQGLRNTIYF | TGTGCCAGCAGTTTACAGGGGTTACGAAACACCATATATTTT
NA | TRBD1 | TRBJ1-1 | TRBV7-2 | CASSLYGTGGTEAFF | TGTGCCAGCAGCTTATATGGGACAGGGGGCACTGAAGCTTTCTTT
NA | NA | TRBJ2-1 | TRBV28 | CASRGGLWEQFF | TGTGCCAGCAGGGGGGGACTCTGGGAGCAGTTCTTC
NA | NA | TRBJ2-1 | TRBV5-1 | CASSSDTSSYNEQFF | TGCGCCAGCAGCTCGGACACGAGCTCCTACAATGAGCAGTTCTTC
NA | TRBD1 | TRBJ1-1 | TRBV5-1 | CASSIGGTGLVTEAFF | TGCGCCAGCAGCATAGGCGGGACAGGGTTAGTCACTGAAGCTTTCTTT
NA | NA | TRBJ2-1 | TRBV5-6 | CASSLGTAPYNEQFF | TGTGCCAGCAGCTTGGGGACAGCCCCTTACAATGAGCAGTTCTTC
NA | TRBD2 | TRBJ2-2 | TRBV5-1 | CASSLAGLAGGTGELFF | TGCGCCAGCAGCTTGGCTGGACTAGCGGGAGGCACCGGGGAGCTGTTTTTT
NA | NA | TRBJ2-7 | TRBV6-1 | CASSDLGGLDLYEQYF | TGTGCCAGCAGTGATCTTGGGGGGTTGGATCTCTACGAGCAGTACTTC
NA | TRBD1 | TRBJ2-7 | TRBV6-5 | CASLITGGKGEQYF | TGTGCCAGCCTAATAACAGGGGGCAAAGGCGAGCAGTACTTC
once | NA | TRBJ1-1 | TRBV11-2 | CASSLQQGNTEAFF | TGTGCCAGCAGCCTTCAACAGGGGAACACTGAAGCTTTCTTT
NA | NA | TRBJ2-7 | TRBV19 | CASRGAGLYEQYF | TGTGCCAGTAGAGGGGCCGGTCTCTACGAGCAGTACTTC
NA | TRBD2 | TRBJ2-2 | TRBV5-1 | CASSLITSGSSGELFF | TGCGCCAGCAGCTTGATAACTAGCGGGAGTTCCGGGGAGCTGTTTTTT
NA | TRBD1 | TRBJ1-5 | TRBV12-3/TRBV12-4 | CASRRTGGQPQHF | TGTGCCAGTAGGCGGACAGGGGGCCAGCCCCAGCATTTT
NA | TRBD1 | TRBJ2-6 | TRBV5-1 | CASSPGTGGRGANVLTF | TGCGCCAGCAGCCCGGGGACAGGGGGCCGTGGGGCCAACGTCCTGACTTTC
NA | TRBD1 | TRBJ2-4 | TRBV5-1 | CASSSTDRVRNIQYF | TGCGCCAGCAGCTCTACGGACAGGGTGAGAAACATTCAGTACTTC
few | TRBD1 | TRBJ1-5 | TRBV30 | CAWATGGNQPQHF | TGTGCCTGGGCGACAGGGGGTAATCAGCCCCAGCATTTT
NA | TRBD1 | TRBJ2-7 | TRBV28 | CASSLGTGVHEQYF | TGTGCCAGCAGTTTAGGGACAGGGGTTCACGAGCAGTACTTC
NA | NA | TRBJ2-7 | TRBV7-2 | CASSVGATLSYEQYF | TGTGCCAGCAGCGTGGGGGCGACACTGTCCTACGAGCAGTACTTC
few | NA | TRBJ1-6 | TRBV5-6 | CASSPGGSYNSPLHF | TGTGCCAGCAGCCCGGGGGGATCCTATAATTCACCCCTCCACTTT
NA | NA | TRBJ1-1 | TRBV11-2 | CASSRPGLGHTEAFF | TGTGCCAGCAGCCGTCCGGGACTTGGGCACACTGAAGCTTTCTTT
NA | NA | TRBJ2-7 | TRBV5-4 | CASSFDRGYEQYF | TGTGCCAGCAGCTTTGATAGGGGTTACGAGCAGTACTTC
NA | TRBD1 | TRBJ1-4 | TRBV6-5 | CASSQGQGANEKLFF | TGTGCCAGCAGCCAAGGACAGGGGGCGAATGAAAAACTGTTTTTT
NA | TRBD2 | TRBJ2-2 | TRBV27 | CASRGSGKANTGELFF | TGTGCCAGCAGGGGTAGCGGGAAAGCGAACACCGGGGAGCTGTTTTTT
NA | NA | TRBJ1-5 | TRBV11-2 | CASSEGGVQPQHF | TGTGCCAGCAGCGAGGGGGGGGTTCAGCCCCAGCATTTT
NA | TRBD1 | TRBJ1-5 | TRBV18 | CASSPNRGYQPQHF | TGTGCCAGCTCACCAAACAGGGGGTATCAGCCCCAGCATTTT
NA | NA | TRBJ1-5 | TRBV6-5 | CASSPRREGQPQHF | TGTGCCAGCAGCCCCCGACGGGAGGGTCAGCCCCAGCATTTT
NA | TRBD1 | TRBJ1-2 | TRBV29-1 | CSVGQGANGYTF | TGCAGCGTTGGCCAGGGGGCAAATGGCTACACCTTC
NA | TRBD1 | TRBJ1-2 | TRBV19 | CASSAGTGPYGYTF | TGTGCCAGTAGCGCCGGGACAGGCCCCTATGGCTACACCTTC
few | NA | TRBJ2-5 | TRBV27 | CASRRVFQETQYF | TGTGCCAGCAGGAGGGTTTTCCAAGAGACCCAGTACTTC
NA | NA | TRBJ2-4 | TRBV2 | CASTRDSILSSIQYF | TGTGCCAGCACCAGGGATTCGATTTTGTCTAGCATTCAGTACTTC
NA | NA | TRBJ1-3 | TRBV27 | CASRVSSGNTIYF | TGTGCCAGCAGAGTGAGCTCTGGAAACACCATATATTTT
few | TRBD1 | TRBJ1-5 | TRBV5-6 | CASSRRLTGDQPQHF | TGTGCCAGCAGCCGACGGTTAACAGGGGATCAGCCCCAGCATTTT
NA | TRBD1 | TRBJ2-1 | TRBV6-5 | CASSYSRAGQGARQFF | TGTGCCAGCAGTTACTCCCGAGCAGGACAGGGGGCCAGGCAGTTCTTC
NA | NA | TRBJ2-2 | TRBV6-5 | CASSHPGSGGELFF | TGTGCCAGCAGTCATCCCGGGTCCGGCGGGGAGCTGTTTTTT
NA | TRBD2 | TRBJ2-1 | TRBV11-2 | CASHPGLALGGNNEQFF | TGTGCCTCGCATCCGGGACTAGCTTTGGGAGGGAACAATGAGCAGTTCTTC
NA | TRBD1 | TRBJ1-2 | TRBV28 | CASRTGFGNYGYTF | TGTGCCAGCCGGACAGGGTTCGGGAACTATGGCTACACCTTC
NA | NA | TRBJ1-2 | TRBV2 | CASSVTGFQSYTF | TGTGCCAGCAGTGTTACAGGGTTCCAGAGCTACACCTTC
NA | TRBD1 | TRBJ2-7 | TRBV9 | CASSVGGTETYEQYF | TGTGCCAGCAGCGTAGGAGGGACAGAAACCTACGAGCAGTACTTC
NA | TRBD2 | TRBJ2-7 | TRBV11-2 | CASSFAGTSGSPYEQYF | TGTGCCAGCAGCTTTGCCGGGACTAGCGGGAGCCCCTACGAGCAGTACTTC
few | TRBD1 | TRBJ2-7 | TRBV10-3 | CAISASKTGGSYEQYF | TGTGCCATCAGTGCGTCGAAGACAGGGGGATCCTACGAGCAGTACTTC
once | NA | TRBJ1-6 | TRBV27 | CASSLSRRSSYNSPLHF | TGTGCCAGCAGTTTATCGAGGAGGAGCTCCTATAATTCACCCCTCCACTTT
NA | NA | TRBJ2-7 | TRBV2 | CASSDRVSFAGANYEQYF | TGTGCCAGCAGTGACAGGGTTAGTTTCGCGGGGGCTAACTACGAGCAGTACTTC
NA | TRBD1 | TRBJ1-3 | TRBV18 | CASRGQGASGNTIYF | TGTGCCAGCCGCGGACAGGGGGCTTCTGGAAACACCATATATTTT
once | NA | TRBJ1-1 | TRBV5-1 | CASSPGGDTEAFF | TGCGCCAGCAGCCCTGGGGGGGACACTGAAGCTTTCTTT
NA | NA | TRBJ1-5 | TRBV19 | CASSMWGGGNQPQHF | TGTGCCAGTAGTATGTGGGGAGGGGGCAATCAGCCCCAGCATTTT
NA | NA | TRBJ1-2 | TRBV6-5 | CASRMAGAVNYGYTF | TGTGCCAGCAGGATGGCCGGAGCCGTTAACTATGGCTACACCTTC
NA | TRBD2 | TRBJ2-1 | TRBV5-1 | CASSNLLAGGPYEQFF | TGCGCCAGCAGCAACCTTCTGGCGGGGGGGCCGTATGAGCAGTTCTTC
once | TRBD1 | TRBJ1-5 | TRBV20-1 | CSASRQGLVGNQPQHF | TGCAGTGCTAGTAGACAGGGGTTGGTCGGCAATCAGCCCCAGCATTTT
few | NA | TRBJ1-5 | TRBV7-8 | CASSSGRPQHF | TGTGCCAGCAGCTCAGGTCGGCCCCAGCATTTT
few | NA | TRBJ2-7 | TRBV25-1 | CASSEGGKGSQQYF | TGTGCCAGCAGTGAAGGTGGTAAAGGGAGCCAGCAGTACTTC
NA | NA | TRBJ1-1 | TRBV5-8 | CASSRGRDTEAFF | TGTGCCAGCAGCAGGGGTAGGGATACTGAAGCTTTCTTT
NA | TRBD1 | TRBJ1-1 | TRBV7-2 | CASSAAGTGGNTEAFF | TGTGCCAGCAGCGCAGCCGGGACAGGGGGAAACACTGAAGCTTTCTTT
NA | TRBD1 | TRBJ2-1 | TRBV7-9 | CASSPYTGQPYNEQFF | TGTGCCAGCAGCCCTTACACGGGACAGCCTTACAATGAGCAGTTCTTC
NA | NA | TRBJ1-2 | TRBV18 | CASSRDGDGYGYTF | TGTGCCAGCTCCCGGGATGGTGATGGCTATGGCTACACCTTC